This TCR beta chain was captured in a study of blood T cell repertoires in COVID-19. Across the study: Some COVID-19 samples were acute and others convalescent; all came from the United States, Italy and Spain. PBMCs, B-cell-depleted T cells, or T cells provided the cDNA or gDNA that made up the material.

The cohort comprised adults aged 18 to 89 years residing in about two dozen US areas. CDR3 length: 15 residues. Trimming left V 1 base short and J 3 bases short, with 10 bases between. Germline V gives CDR1 SGHTS, CDR2 YDEGEE. Original processing notes: Researchers report that nucleated cell counts were estimated from reference gene primer amplification. The table came from immunoSEQ multiplex PCR; TCRdb's copy has only in-frame clones and leaves some out. Clonal size and the V and J genes are those of that table, whereas D and trimming came from the DNA. This sample yields about 160,000 clones, of which about 80% are seen a single time; 3% to 3.5% belongs to the top ten.

The TCR sequence derives from a woman aged 55-70 years who had recovered from COVID-19. The gene calls are TRBV5-8 and TRBJ2-2; possible D gene TRBD2, 5 bases. The sample comprised PBMCs or T cells enriched from blood (not recorded which). The CDR3 DNA is TGTGCCAGCAGCTTGCTCCTAGCTGACACCGGGGAGCTGTTTTTT. As protein: CASSLLLADTGELFF.